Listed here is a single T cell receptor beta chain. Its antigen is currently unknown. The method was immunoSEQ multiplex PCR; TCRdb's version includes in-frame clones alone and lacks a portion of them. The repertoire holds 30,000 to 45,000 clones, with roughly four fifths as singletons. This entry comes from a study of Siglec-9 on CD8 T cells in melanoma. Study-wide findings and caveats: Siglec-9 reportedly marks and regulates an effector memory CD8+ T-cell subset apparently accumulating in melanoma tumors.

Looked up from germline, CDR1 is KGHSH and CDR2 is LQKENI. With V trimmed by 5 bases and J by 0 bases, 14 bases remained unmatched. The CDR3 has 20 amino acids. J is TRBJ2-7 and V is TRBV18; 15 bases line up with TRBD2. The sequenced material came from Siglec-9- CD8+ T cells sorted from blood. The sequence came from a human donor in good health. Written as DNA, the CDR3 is TGTGCCAGCTCATCGAACGGTGGGACTAGCGGGAGGAGAAGCTCCTACGAGCAGTACTTC. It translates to CASSSNGGTSGRRSSYEQYF.